This TCR beta chain was profiled in a study of cytomegalovirus exposure and HLA in healthy donors. This clone appeared once. The germline V gene has CDR1 SSHAT and CDR2 FNYEAQ (reference sequence). The CDR3 loop spans 16 amino acids. Amplification used 60 Vbeta primers and 13 Jbeta primers. Clones were read by immunoSEQ multiplex PCR, and TCRdb kept only the in-frame ones, dropping some. The sample lists 110,000 or so clones, 74% occurring once. The chain combines TRBV7-7 with TRBJ2-3; TRBD1 agrees at 11 bases. Sample: PBMCs. The source of this sequence is a woman between 40 and 55 years old in good health and CMV-seropositive. CDR3 in DNA: TGTGCTGGCAGCTTAGGCCCGGGACAGGGGGCAGATACGCAGTATTTT. It yields the protein CAGSLGPGQGADTQYF.